The 10 T cell receptor beta chains listed next were all sequenced from one sample in a study of response to subunit inactivated influenza vaccine. MiXCR, applied by TCRdb to the RT-PCR reads, yields one record per CDR3 protein. The data contain approximately 530,000 distinct CDR3 sequences, approximately 7.1% of them seen just once; the ten biggest clones take up roughly 13%. Sequenced material: PBMCs from blood, taken less than 25 months after vaccination. The receptors come from a man aged 45 to 70 who received an inactivated influenza vaccine.

This clonotype was counted many times. The genes are TRBV5-1 and TRBJ2-5; no firm D call. V was trimmed by 0 bases and J by 4 bases, leaving 4 bases between them. This CDR3 region has 12 residues. CDR1 SGHRS and CDR2 YFSETQ come from the germline V gene. This CDR3 reads CASSLDGETQYF. DNA of the CDR3: TGCGCCAGCAGCTTGGACGGAGAGACCCAGTACTTC.

This clonotype has just a few counts. V is TRBV20-1 and J is TRBJ2-5; 8 positions agree with TRBD2. The trim removed 6 bases at V and 4 bases at J, leaving 13 bases unmatched. The germline CDR1 and CDR2 sequences are DFQATT and SNEGSKA (reference sequence). The CDR3 loop spans 15 amino acids. CDR3 DNA: TGCAGTGCCCGGGGGGGGACCACATTGAGAGAGACCCAGTACTTC. Amino acid sequence: CSARGGTTLRETQYF.

This clonotype was detected only a few times. V gene TRBV12-3 or TRBV12-4 combines with J gene TRBJ1-2; 8 nucleotides align to TRBD1. This CDR3 is 14 amino acids long. V lost 5 bases, J lost 5 bases, and 7 bases stayed unmatched. The CDR3 bases are TGTGCCAGCAGTGTAGGGACAGGTCTATATGGCTACACCTTC. Its protein product is CASSVGTGLYGYTF.

DNA for the CDR3: TGTGCCACCAGTGGAGGACTAGCGGGGGCCTACACAGATACGCAGTATTTT. Protein product: CATSGGLAGAYTDTQYF. This chain joins TRBV24-1 and TRBJ2-3, with 13 bases matching TRBD2. CDR1 is KGHDR and CDR2 is SFDVKD in the germline V gene. The CDR3 runs to 17 residues. J lost 2 bases, V lost 5 bases, and 6 bases had no gene match.

The chain uses TRBV6-2 or TRBV6-3 and TRBJ2-2, with D uncertain. CDR1 is MNHEY and CDR2 is SVGEGT in the germline V gene. The CDR3 totals 14 residues. V lost 6 bases to trimming and J lost 3 bases, with 11 bases between them. CDR3 bases: TGTGCCAGCAGCCGTCTTCAGGACACCGGGGAGCTGTTTTTT. Its translation is CASSRLQDTGELFF.

The chain recombines TRBV12-3 or TRBV12-4 with TRBJ1-1, with D possibly being TRBD1 (6 bases). V was shortened by 6 bases and J by 1 base, with 12 bases between the two germline ends. The CDR3 length is 14 residues. The CDR3 loop is CASRPGTRNTEAFF. CDR3 nucleotide sequence: TGTGCCAGCAGACCCGGGACACGGAACACTGAAGCTTTCTTT.

The gene calls are TRBV10-3 and TRBJ1-1; 8 bases fit TRBD1. Germline CDR1 is ENHRY and CDR2 is SYGVKD. The CDR3 loop spans 14 amino acids. Trimming at V came to 5 bases and at J to 1 base, leaving 3 bases not matched to a gene. CDR3 in DNA: TGTGCCATCAGTTCGACAGGGGCGAACACTGAAGCTTTCTTT. Translated: CAISSTGANTEAFF.

The table lists this clonotype with many counts. This rearrangement joins TRBV6-5 to TRBJ2-1; TRBD1 agrees at 10 bases. This CDR3 comprises 15 residues. V shed 2 bases, J shed 4 bases, and the junction held 2 bases outside the gene matches. CDR1 is MNHEY, CDR2 SVGAGI, per germline. The chain's CDR3 is CASSYGTGEYNEQFF. DNA of the CDR3: TGTGCCAGCAGTTACGGGACAGGGGAATACAATGAGCAGTTCTTC.

This clonotype was counted ten times or more. This rearrangement joins TRBV5-1 to TRBJ2-1, with 12 nucleotides matching TRBD2. This CDR3 comprises 13 residues. V dropped 4 bases and J dropped 9; count of bases not matched to a gene: 2. Germline CDR1 reads SGHRS; CDR2 reads YFSETQ. The CDR3 DNA reads TGCGCCAGCAGCATACTAGCGGGGGGTGAGCAGTTCTTC. Protein: CASSILAGGEQFF. Combining the CDR3 with reference TRBV5-1 and TRBJ2-1 gives the whole variable domain KAGVTQTPRYLIKTRGQQVTLSCSPISGHRSVSWYQQTPGQGLQFLFEYFSETQRNKGNFPGRFSGRQFSNSRSEMNVSTLELGDSALYLCASSILAGGEQFFGPGTRLTVL.

The rearrangement joins TRBV6-5 to TRBJ2-3; D is undetermined. CDR1 and CDR2 from the germline V gene are MNHEY and SVGAGI. V dropped 4 bases and J dropped 1 base, with 12 bases sitting between them. The length of the CDR3 is 15 residues. The CDR3: CASSSLDPRTDTQYF. CDR3 bases: TGTGCCAGCAGTTCTTTAGACCCGCGCACAGATACGCAGTATTTT.